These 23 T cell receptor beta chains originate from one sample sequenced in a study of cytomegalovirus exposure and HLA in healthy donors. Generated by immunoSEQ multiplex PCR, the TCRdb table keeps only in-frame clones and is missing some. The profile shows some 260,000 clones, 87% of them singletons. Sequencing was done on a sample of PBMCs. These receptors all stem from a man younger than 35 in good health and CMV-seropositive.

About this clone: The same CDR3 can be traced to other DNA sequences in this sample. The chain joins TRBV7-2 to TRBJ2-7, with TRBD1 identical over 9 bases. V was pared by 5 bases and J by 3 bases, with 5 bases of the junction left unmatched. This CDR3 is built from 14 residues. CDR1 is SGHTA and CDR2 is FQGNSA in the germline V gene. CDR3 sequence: CASSPGTGLYEQYF. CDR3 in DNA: TGTGCCAGCAGCCCCGGGACAGGGCTCTACGAGCAGTACTTC.

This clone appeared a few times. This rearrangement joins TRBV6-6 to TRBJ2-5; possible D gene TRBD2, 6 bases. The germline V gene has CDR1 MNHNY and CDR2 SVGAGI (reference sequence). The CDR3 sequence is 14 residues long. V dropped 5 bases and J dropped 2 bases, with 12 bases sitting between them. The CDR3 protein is CASSHRGGQETQYF. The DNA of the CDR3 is TGTGCCAGCAGTCACCGGGGAGGACAAGAGACCCAGTACTTC.

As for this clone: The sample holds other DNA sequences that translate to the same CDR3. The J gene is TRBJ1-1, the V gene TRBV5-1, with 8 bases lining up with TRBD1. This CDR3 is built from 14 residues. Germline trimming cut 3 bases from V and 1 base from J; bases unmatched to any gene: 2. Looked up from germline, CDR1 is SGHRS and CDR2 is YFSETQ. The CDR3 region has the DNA TGCGCCAGCAGCTCCGACAGGGGGAACACTGAAGCTTTCTTT. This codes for CASSSDRGNTEAFF.

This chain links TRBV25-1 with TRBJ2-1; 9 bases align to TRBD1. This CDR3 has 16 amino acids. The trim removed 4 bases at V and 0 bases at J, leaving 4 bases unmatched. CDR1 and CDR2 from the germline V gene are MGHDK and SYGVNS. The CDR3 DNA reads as TGTGCCAGCAGTGGGTGGACAGGGGACTCCTACAATGAGCAGTTCTTC. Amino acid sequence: CASSGWTGDSYNEQFF.

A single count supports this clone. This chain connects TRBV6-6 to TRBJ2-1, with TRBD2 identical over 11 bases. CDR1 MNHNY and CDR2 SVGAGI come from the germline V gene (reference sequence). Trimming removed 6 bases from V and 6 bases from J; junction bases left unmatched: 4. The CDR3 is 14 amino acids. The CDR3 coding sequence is TGTGCCAGCAGACCCGGGACTAGCGGCAATGAGCAGTTCTTC. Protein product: CASRPGTSGNEQFF.

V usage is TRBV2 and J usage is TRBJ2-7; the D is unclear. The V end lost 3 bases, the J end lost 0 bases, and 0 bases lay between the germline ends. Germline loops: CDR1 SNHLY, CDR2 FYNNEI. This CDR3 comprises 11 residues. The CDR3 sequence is CASSDSYEQYF. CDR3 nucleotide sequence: TGTGCCAGCAGTGACTCCTACGAGCAGTACTTC. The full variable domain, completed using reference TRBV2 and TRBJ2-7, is EPEVTQTPSHQVTQMGQEVILRCVPISNHLYFYWYRQILGQKVEFLVSFYNNEISEKSEIFDDQFSVERPDGSNFTLKIRSTKLEDSAMYFCASSDSYEQYFGPGTRLTVT.

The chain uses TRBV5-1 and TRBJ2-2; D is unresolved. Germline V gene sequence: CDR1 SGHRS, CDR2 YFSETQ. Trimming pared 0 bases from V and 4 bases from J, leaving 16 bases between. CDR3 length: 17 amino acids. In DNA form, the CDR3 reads TGCGCCAGCAGCTTGGGGTATCAAGGGTTGAGCACCGGGGAGCTGTTTTTT. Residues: CASSLGYQGLSTGELFF.

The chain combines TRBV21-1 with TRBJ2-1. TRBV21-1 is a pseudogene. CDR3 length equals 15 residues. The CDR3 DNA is TGTGCCAGCAGCGCGAATGGGACGTCTACGCATGAGCAGTTCTTC. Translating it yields CASSANGTSTHEQFF.

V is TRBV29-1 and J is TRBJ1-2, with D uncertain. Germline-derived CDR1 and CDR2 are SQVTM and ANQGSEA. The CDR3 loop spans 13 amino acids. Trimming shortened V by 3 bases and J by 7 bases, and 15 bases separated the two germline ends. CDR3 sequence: CSVDRGVKGGYTF. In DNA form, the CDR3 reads TGCAGCGTTGACCGCGGGGTGAAGGGTGGCTACACCTTC.

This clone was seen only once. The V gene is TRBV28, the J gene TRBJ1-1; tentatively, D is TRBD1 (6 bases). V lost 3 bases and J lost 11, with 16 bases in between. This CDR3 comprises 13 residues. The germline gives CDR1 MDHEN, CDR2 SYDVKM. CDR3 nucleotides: TGTGCCAGCAGTTTTAGATATGGGGGCTCTGCTTTCTTT. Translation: CASSFRYGGSAFF.

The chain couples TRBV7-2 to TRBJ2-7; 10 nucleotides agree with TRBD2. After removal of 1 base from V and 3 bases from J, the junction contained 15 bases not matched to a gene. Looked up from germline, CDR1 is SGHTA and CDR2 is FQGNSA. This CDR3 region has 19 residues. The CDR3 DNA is TGTGCCAGCAGCTTAGGTTTCAAAGGGGGTAGCGGGAGGTTCTACGAGCAGTACTTC. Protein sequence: CASSLGFKGGSGRFYEQYF.

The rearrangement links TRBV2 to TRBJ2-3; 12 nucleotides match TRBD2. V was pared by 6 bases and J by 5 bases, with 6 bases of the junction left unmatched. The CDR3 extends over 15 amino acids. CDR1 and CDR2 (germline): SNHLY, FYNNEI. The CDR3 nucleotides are TGTGCCAGCAGGTTACTAGCGGGAGGTGAAGATACGCAGTATTTT. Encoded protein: CASRLLAGGEDTQYF.

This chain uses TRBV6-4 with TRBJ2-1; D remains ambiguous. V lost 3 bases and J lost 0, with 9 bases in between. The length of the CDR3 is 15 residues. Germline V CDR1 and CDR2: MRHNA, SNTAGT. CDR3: CASSEEESSYNEQFF. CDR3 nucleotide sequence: TGTGCCAGCAGTGAAGAGGAGAGCTCCTACAATGAGCAGTTCTTC.

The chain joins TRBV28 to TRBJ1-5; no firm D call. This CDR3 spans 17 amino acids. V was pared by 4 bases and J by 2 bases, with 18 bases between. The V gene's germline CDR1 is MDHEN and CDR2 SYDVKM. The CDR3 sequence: CASSSLWLGYRNQPQHF. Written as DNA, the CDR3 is TGTGCCAGCAGTTCCCTCTGGTTGGGTTACCGCAATCAGCCCCAGCATTTT. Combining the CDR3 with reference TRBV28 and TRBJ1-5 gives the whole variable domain DVKVTQSSRYLVKRTGEKVFLECVQDMDHENMFWYRQDPGLGLRLIYFSYDVKMKEKGDIPEGYSVSREKKERFSLILESASTNQTSMYLCASSSLWLGYRNQPQHFGDGTRLSIL.

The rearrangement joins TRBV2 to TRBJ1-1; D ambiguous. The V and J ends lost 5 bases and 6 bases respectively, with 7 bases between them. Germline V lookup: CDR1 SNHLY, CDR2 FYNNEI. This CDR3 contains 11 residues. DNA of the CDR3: TGTGCCAGCAGTTGGGCGGCTGAAGCTTTCTTT. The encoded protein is CASSWAAEAFF.

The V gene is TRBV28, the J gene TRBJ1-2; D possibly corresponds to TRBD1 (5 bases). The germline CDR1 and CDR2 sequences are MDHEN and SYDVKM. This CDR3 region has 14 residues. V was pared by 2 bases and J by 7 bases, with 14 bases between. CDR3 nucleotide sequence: TGTGCCAGCAGTTTAGGGCAGGGAGGTGTTGGCTACACCTTC. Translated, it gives CASSLGQGGVGYTF.

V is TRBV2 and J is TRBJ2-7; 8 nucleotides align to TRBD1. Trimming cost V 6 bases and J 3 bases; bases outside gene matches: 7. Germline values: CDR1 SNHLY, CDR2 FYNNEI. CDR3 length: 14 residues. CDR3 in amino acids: CASRGRTGSYEQYF. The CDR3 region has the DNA TGTGCCAGCAGAGGAAGGACAGGGAGCTACGAGCAGTACTTC.

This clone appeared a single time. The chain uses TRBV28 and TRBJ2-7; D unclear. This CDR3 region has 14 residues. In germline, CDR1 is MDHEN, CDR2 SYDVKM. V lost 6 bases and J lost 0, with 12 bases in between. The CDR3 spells CASSFQGSSYEQYF. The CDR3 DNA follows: TGTGCCAGCAGCTTCCAAGGCAGCTCCTACGAGCAGTACTTC.

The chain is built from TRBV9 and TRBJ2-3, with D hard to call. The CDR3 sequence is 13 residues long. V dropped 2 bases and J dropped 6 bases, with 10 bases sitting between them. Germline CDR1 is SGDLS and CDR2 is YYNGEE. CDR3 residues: CASSVDYWDTQYF. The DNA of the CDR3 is TGTGCCAGCAGCGTTGATTACTGGGATACGCAGTATTTT. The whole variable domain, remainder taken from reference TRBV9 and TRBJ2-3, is DSGVTQTPKHLITATGQRVTLRCSPRSGDLSVYWYQQSLDQGLQFLIQYYNGEERAKGNILERFSAQQFPDLHSELNLSSLELGDSALYFCASSVDYWDTQYFGPGTRLTVL.

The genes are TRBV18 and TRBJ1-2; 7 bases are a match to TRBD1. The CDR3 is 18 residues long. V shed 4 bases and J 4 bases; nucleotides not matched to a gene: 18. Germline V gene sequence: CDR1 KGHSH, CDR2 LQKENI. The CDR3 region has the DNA TGTGCCAGCTCACGCATCCGGGACAGTCCCCCAAGGAGCTATGGCTACACCTTC. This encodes CASSRIRDSPPRSYGYTF. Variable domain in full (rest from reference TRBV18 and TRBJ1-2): NAGVMQNPRHLVRRRGQEARLRCSPMKGHSHVYWYRQLPEEGLKFMVYLQKENIIDESGMPKERFSAEFPKEGPSILRIQQVVRGDSAAYFCASSRIRDSPPRSYGYTFGSGTRLTVV.

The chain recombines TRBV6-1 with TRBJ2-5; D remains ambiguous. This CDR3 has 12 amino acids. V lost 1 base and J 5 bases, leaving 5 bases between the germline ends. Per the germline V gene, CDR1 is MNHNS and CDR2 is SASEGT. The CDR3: CASSEGSETQYF. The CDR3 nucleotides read TGTGCCAGCAGTGAAGGAAGTGAGACCCAGTACTTC.

This CDR3 is CASGPAGNSYNEQFF. The DNA for the CDR3 is TGTGCCAGCGGCCCAGCAGGGAACTCCTACAATGAGCAGTTCTTC. The chain employs TRBV7-2 and TRBJ2-1, with TRBD1 as a possible D gene (5 bases). The CDR3 has 15 amino acids. Germline V gene sequence: CDR1 SGHTA, CDR2 FQGNSA. Trimming stripped 8 bases from V and 0 bases from J, with 14 bases between.

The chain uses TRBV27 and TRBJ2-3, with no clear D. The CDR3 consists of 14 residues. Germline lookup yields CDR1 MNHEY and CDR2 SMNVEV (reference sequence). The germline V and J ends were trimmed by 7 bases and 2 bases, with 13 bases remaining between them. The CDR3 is CASTLGPFTDTQYF. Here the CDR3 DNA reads TGTGCCAGCACCCTAGGGCCTTTCACAGATACGCAGTATTTT.